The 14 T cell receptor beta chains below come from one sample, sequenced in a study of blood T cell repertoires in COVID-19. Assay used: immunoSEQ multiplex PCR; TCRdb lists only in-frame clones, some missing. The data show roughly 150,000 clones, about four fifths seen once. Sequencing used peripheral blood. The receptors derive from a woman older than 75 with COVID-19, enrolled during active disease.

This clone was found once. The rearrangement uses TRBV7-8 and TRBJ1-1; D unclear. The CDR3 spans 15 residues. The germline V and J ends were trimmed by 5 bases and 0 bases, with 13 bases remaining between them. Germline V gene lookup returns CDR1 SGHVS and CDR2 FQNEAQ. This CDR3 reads CASSIAGRLNTEAFF. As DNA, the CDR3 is TGTGCCAGCAGCATTGCGGGCCGACTGAACACTGAAGCTTTCTTT.

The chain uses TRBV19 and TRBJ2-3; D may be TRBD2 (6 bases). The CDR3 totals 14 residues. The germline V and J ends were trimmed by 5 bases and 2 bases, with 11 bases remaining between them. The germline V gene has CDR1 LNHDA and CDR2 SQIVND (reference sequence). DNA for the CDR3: TGTGCCAGTAGTGCCGGAGGGCACACAGATACGCAGTATTTT. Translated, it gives CASSAGGHTDTQYF.

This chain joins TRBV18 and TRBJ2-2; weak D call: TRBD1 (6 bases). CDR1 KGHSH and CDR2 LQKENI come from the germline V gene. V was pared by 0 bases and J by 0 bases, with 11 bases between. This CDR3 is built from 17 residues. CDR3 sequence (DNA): TGTGCCAGCTCACCACCCACCGGGACACCGAACACCGGGGAGCTGTTTTTT. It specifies CASSPPTGTPNTGELFF.

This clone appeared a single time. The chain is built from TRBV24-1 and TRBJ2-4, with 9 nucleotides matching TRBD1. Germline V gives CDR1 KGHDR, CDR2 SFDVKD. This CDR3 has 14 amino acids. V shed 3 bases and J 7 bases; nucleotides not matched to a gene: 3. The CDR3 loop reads CATSDPGQGNIQYF. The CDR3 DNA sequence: TGTGCCACCAGTGATCCCGGACAGGGGAACATTCAGTACTTC.

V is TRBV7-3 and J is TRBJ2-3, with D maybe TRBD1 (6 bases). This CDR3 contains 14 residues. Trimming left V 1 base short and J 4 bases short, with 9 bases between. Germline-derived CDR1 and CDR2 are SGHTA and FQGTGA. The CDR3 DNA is TGTGCCAGCAGCTTAAGGTGGGGGCCAGATACGCAGTATTTT. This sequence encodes CASSLRWGPDTQYF.

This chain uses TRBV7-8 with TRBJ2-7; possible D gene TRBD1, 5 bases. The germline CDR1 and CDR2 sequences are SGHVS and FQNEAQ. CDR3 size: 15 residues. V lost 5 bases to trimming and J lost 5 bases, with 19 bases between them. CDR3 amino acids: CASSPWTQAPNEQYF. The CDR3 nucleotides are TGTGCCAGCAGCCCCTGGACACAGGCCCCGAACGAGCAGTACTTC.

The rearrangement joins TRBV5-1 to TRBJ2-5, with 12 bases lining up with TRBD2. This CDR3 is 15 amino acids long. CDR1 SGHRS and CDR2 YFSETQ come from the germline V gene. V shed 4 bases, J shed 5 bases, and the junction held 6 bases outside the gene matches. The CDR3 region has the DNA TGCGCCAGCAGCGCAGGACTAGCGGGAAGGGAGACCCAGTACTTC. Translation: CASSAGLAGRETQYF.

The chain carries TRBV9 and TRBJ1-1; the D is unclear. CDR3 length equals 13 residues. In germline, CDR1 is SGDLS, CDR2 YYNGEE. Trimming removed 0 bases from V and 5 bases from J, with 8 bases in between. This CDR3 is CASSVDTRTEAFF. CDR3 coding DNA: TGTGCCAGCAGCGTAGATACGAGGACTGAAGCTTTCTTT.

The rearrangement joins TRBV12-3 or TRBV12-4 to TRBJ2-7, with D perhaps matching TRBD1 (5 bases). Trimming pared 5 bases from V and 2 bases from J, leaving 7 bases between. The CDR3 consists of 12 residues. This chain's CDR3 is CASSPGTYEQYF. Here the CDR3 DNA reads TGTGCCAGCAGTCCAGGGACCTACGAGCAGTACTTC.

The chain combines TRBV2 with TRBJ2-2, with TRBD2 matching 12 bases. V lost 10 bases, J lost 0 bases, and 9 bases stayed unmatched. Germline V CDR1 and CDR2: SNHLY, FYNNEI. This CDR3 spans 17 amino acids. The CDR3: CATAQSSGRANTGELFF. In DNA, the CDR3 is TGTGCCACCGCGCAGTCTAGCGGGAGGGCGAACACCGGGGAGCTGTTTTTT.

The CDR3 coding sequence is TGTGCCAGCAGTGAAACCAGGGGGTACGAGCAGTACTTC. Translated, it gives CASSETRGYEQYF. The genes are TRBV25-1 and TRBJ2-7; 7 bases are a match to TRBD1. In germline, CDR1 is MGHDK, CDR2 SYGVNS. The CDR3 length is 13 residues. With V trimmed by 2 bases and J by 4 bases, 2 bases remained unmatched.

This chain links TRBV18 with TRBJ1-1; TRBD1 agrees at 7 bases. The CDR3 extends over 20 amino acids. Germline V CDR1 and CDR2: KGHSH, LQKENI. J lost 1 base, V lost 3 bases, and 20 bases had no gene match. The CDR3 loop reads CASSPLRAQGVVGRNTEAFF. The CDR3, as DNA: TGTGCCAGCTCACCCCTAAGGGCTCAGGGGGTTGTAGGTCGGAACACTGAAGCTTTCTTT.

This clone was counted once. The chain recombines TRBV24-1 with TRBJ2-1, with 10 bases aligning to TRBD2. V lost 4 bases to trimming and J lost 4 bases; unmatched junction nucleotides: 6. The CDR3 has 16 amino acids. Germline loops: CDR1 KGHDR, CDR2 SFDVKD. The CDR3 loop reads CATSDTRAGGYNEQFF. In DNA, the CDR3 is TGTGCCACCAGTGACACCAGAGCGGGGGGGTACAATGAGCAGTTCTTC.

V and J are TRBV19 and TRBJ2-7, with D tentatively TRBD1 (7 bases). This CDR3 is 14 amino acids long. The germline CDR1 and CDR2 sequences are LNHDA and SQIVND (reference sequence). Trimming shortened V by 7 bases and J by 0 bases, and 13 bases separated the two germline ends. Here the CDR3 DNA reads TGTGCCAGTACGAGGGGGGACAGCTCCTACGAGCAGTACTTC. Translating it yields CASTRGDSSYEQYF.